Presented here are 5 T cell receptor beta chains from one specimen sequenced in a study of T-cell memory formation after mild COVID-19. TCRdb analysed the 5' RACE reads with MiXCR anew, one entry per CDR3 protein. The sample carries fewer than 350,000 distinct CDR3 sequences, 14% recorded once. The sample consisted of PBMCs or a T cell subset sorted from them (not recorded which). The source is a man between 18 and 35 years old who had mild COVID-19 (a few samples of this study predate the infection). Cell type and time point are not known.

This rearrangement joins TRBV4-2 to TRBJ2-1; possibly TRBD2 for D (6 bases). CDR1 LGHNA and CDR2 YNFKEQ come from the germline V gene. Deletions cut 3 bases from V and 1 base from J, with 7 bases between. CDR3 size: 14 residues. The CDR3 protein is CASSQGTSYNEQFF. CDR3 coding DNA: TGTGCCAGCAGCCAGGGGACTTCCTACAATGAGCAGTTCTTC.

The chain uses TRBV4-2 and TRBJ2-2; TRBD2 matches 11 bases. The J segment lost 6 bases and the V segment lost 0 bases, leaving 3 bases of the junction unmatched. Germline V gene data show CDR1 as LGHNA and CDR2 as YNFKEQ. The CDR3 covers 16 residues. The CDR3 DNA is TGTGCCAGCAGCCAAGATCCTAGCGGGGGGTCCGGGGAGCTGTTTTTT. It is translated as CASSQDPSGGSGELFF.

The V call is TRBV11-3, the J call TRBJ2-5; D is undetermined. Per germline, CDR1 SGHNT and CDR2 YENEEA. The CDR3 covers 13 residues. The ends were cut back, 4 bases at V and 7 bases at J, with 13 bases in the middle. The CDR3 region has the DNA TGTGCCAGCAGCTCCCCGGAGCACGGGACCCAGTACTTC. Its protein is CASSSPEHGTQYF.

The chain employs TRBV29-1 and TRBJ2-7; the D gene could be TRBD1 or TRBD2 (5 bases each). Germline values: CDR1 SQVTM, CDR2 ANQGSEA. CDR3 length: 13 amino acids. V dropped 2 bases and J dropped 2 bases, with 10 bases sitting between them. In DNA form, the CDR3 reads TGCAGCGTTGAATGGGGGTTTCCCTACGAGCAGTACGTC. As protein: CSVEWGFPYEQYV.

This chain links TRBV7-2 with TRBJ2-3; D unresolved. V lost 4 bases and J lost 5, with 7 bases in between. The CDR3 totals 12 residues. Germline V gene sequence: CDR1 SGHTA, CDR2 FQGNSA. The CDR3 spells CASSWPEDTQYF. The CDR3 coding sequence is TGTGCCAGCAGCTGGCCCGAAGATACGCAGTATTTT.